This T cell receptor beta chain was identified in a study of vaccination effects on CD4 cells after COVID-19 (dated by TCRdb to between 2022 and 2023). With regard to the full study: In the ViraFEST assay, PBMC were stimulated with viral peptide pools, and antigen-specific CD4+ T cell clonotypes were then identified by expansion using TCR sequencing. Post-vaccine samples across the study were collected a median of 72 days after the second dose, with a range of 14 to 241. SARS-CoV-2 spike-specific CD4+ TCR repertoires from before and after mRNA vaccination were compared in COVID-19 convalescent patients and in infection-naive vaccine recipients. Some 2 million PBMC per well were cultured with approximately 10 ug/ml peptides in IMDM containing roughly 5% human AB serum, roughly 10 IU/ml IL-2 and gentamicin. Cultures from other donors in the study were sequenced using the Oncomine TCR Beta short-read assay on an Illumina iSeq 100. A total of roughly 9 COVID-19 convalescent patients and a few SARS-CoV-2-naive healthy vaccine recipients were included in the full study.

Notes on this clone: This receptor's antigen is unknown. Base quality data are lacking; no much larger clone is found one base away.

The germline V end is reduced by 3 bases and the J end by 3 bases; junction bases left unmatched: 10. From the cysteine through the phenylalanine, the CDR3 covers 17 amino acids. Of all the DNA, just the CDR3 is kept, 51 bases in frame from base 1. CDR1 is given as MDHEN and CDR2 as SYDVKM, both from the germline V gene. After about 10 days of culture, CD4+ T cells were isolated with the EasySep CD4+ T cell isolation kit. Each participant received two doses of an mRNA SARS-CoV-2 vaccine, either BNT162b2 or mRNA-1273. Healthy vaccine recipients had no prior SARS-CoV-2 infection, confirmed by negative nucleocapsid antibodies before and after vaccination. Half of the culture medium was replaced with fresh IL-2-containing medium on days 3 and 7. Unless noted otherwise, every peptide stimulation condition was grown in triplicate wells. Using Ficoll-Paque Plus gradient centrifugation, PBMC were separated from whole blood and then either used fresh or cryopreserved at -140C. The QIAamp micro DNA kit was used to extract genomic DNA from the cultured CD4+ T cells.

Points the paper makes about the study in general: Only a small number of convalescent patients were included, and no early post-infection timepoints were available, which limited the study. In healthy vaccine recipients, vaccine-induced clones were almost all SARS-CoV-2 mono-reactive, with only 1 of 255 being cross-reactive with common cold coronaviruses. Both infection-induced and vaccine-induced clones contracted markedly at late post-vaccination timepoints, which is consistent with waning T cell responses.

Receptors were amplified or captured by the immunoSEQ multiplex PCR assay. DNA from the cultured, isolated CD4+ T cells was subjected to TCR beta CDR3 sequencing. The authors' analysis ran thus. Non-productive TCR sequences were removed and reads were trimmed to the CDR3 region, keeping CDR3s of at least 7 amino acids. The MANAFEST web app was used to pick out antigen-specific clonotypes by comparing their expansion in peptide wells with that in reference cultures. To count as positive, a clone had to show expansion at FDR<0.05 compared with the reference and with all other wells, an odds ratio above 5, and a frequency above 0.1% in two replicate wells. Clonotypes significantly expanded in SARS-CoV-2 spike wells and in at least one common cold coronavirus spike condition were defined as cross-reactive. CDR3 similarity was assessed by Levenshtein distance using the stringdist R package, and unrooted trees were constructed with ape in R 3.6.1. As stored in TCRdb, this immuneACCESS dataset retains in-frame rearrangements with V and J assigned. A fraction of the clones does not appear; measured against another copy, unresolved V genes explain less than half of the discrepancy, and the remainder lacks a known reason. That table gives V, J and clone size, and the DNA gave D and trimming. In all, the sample holds tens of thousands of clones, and around 70% of those were seen once. Clones ranked in the top ten supply approximately 2.4% of the sample.

The receptor comes from a human donor who received a COVID-19 vaccine. The material sequenced was CD4+ T cells from PBMCs cultured without peptide, taken after COVID-19 vaccination. The chain employs TRBV28 and TRBJ1-4; the junction holds 7 bases that match TRBD1. For the CDR3, the sequence is CASSFGPGRGPNEKLFF. At the DNA level, the sequence is TGTGCCAGCAGTTTTGGTCCGGGGAGGGGGCCTAATGAAAAACTGTTTTTT.